This T cell receptor beta chain emerged from a study of OX40 agonist ivuxolimab in advanced cancers. Study in general: Patients took ivuxolimab, an agonistic anti-OX40 (CD134) antibody.

Repertoires were generated with immunoSEQ multiplex PCR, while TCRdb's copy carries only in-frame clones and drops some. The table shows tens of thousands of clones, with 90% to 95% occurring only once. No patient had autoimmune disease or received systemic immunosuppression. The study's findings and limits: Certain nonresponding patients likewise had low normalized T-cell clonal expansion. On average, a greater number of expanded clones characterised CD8+ T cells relative to CD4+.

The CDR3 is made up of 14 amino acids. The V gene's germline CDR1 is SGHAT and CDR2 FQNNGV. V lost 6 bases to trimming and J lost 6 bases; unmatched junction nucleotides: 6. A note on this clone: Its antigen is not known.

This clonotype was obtained from an adult with an advanced solid tumor such as melanoma, head and neck, liver or kidney cancer. The material was CD4+ or CD8+ T cells sorted from blood, obtained in a trial of the OX40 agonist ivuxolimab. The gene calls are TRBV11-2 and TRBJ2-7, with 12 positions matching TRBD2. The CDR3 protein is CASSLTSGSAEQYF. The CDR3, as DNA: TGTGCCAGCAGTCTGACTAGCGGGAGCGCCGAGCAGTACTTC.